This is a list of T cell receptor beta chains from one sample in a study of response to subunit inactivated influenza vaccine. A single record per CDR3 protein comes from TCRdb applying MiXCR to the RT-PCR reads. Of around 580,000 distinct CDR3 sequences in the sample, 14% are singletons; the top ten hold roughly 10%. The sample consisted of PBMCs from blood, taken approximately 13 days after vaccination. The receptors derive from a man in his forties or fifties who received an inactivated influenza vaccine. Both conserved end residues are part of each CDR3. D genes are given only for firm matches. Size tells how often a clone was seen (once, few, many) or the class of an expanded clone, and some rows leave it out.

V gene,clone size,D gene,J gene,CDR3 DNA,CDR3 protein
TRBV29-1,-,-,TRBJ1-1,TGCAGCGTTGTATTGGGGGGTAACACTGAAGCTTTCTTT,CSVVLGGNTEAFF
TRBV6-2/TRBV6-3,many,-,TRBJ2-3,TGTGCCAGCGGTTCCGGGGAGTTGGTCACAGATACGCAGTATTTT,CASGSGELVTDTQYF
TRBV6-6,many,-,TRBJ2-3,TGTGCCAGCAGTTTCCGTTACACAGATACGCAGTATTTT,CASSFRYTDTQYF
TRBV2,few,-,TRBJ1-5,TGTGCCAGCAGTGGGCAGGGGTACAATCAGCCCCAGCATTTT,CASSGQGYNQPQHF
TRBV25-1,-,TRBD2,TRBJ2-1,TGTGCCAGCAGTACCCAAGGGACTAGGGGATACAATGAGCAGTTCTTC,CASSTQGTRGYNEQFF
TRBV9,few,-,TRBJ2-3,TGTGCCAGCAGCGTAGAATCCACTAGCTGGGGTACGCAGTATTTT,CASSVESTSWGTQYF
TRBV6-2/TRBV6-3,-,TRBD1,TRBJ2-7,TGTGCCAGCAGTGGGGCCGGACAGGGGAGGTACGAGCAGTACTTC,CASSGAGQGRYEQYF
TRBV5-1,-,TRBD2,TRBJ2-5,TGCGCCAGCAGCCCGGGACTAGCGGGGGGTGGAGAGACCCAGTACTTC,CASSPGLAGGGETQYF
TRBV24-1,-,TRBD1,TRBJ2-3,TGTGCCACCAACACCGGGACAGGGGGGACAGATACGCAGTATTTT,CATNTGTGGTDTQYF
TRBV5-1,few,-,TRBJ2-3,TGCGCCAGCAGCTTGGAGGGGGTCACAGATACGCAGTATTTT,CASSLEGVTDTQYF
TRBV18,few,TRBD2,TRBJ2-1,TGTGCCAGCTCACCAGGACTAGCGGGAGGGGGTGAGCAGTTCTTC,CASSPGLAGGGEQFF
TRBV3-1,-,TRBD2,TRBJ2-1,TGTGCCAGCAGCCTAGCGGGGGCCCCAGAGGGGGAGCAGTTCTTC,CASSLAGAPEGEQFF
TRBV12-3/TRBV12-4,few,TRBD2,TRBJ2-7,TGTGCCAGCCGACTATCGGGGAGGGGCGAGCAGTACTTC,CASRLSGRGEQYF
TRBV24-1,few,-,TRBJ2-7,TGTGCCACAGGCGGACAGACTTCACCCTACGAGCAGTACTTC,CATGGQTSPYEQYF
TRBV18,-,TRBD2,TRBJ2-3,TGTGCCAGCTCACGCCTAGCGGGAGTGAGAGATACGCAGTATTTT,CASSRLAGVRDTQYF
TRBV5-1,-,TRBD1,TRBJ2-7,TGCGCCAGCAGCCCCCGGGACAGGGGGCATTACGAGCAGTACTTC,CASSPRDRGHYEQYF